Given below is one TCR beta chain in context. There is no known antigen for this receptor. The input lacks base qualities; no much larger clone sits a single base away. On a MiSeq, deep resolution sequencing aimed for a depth between 1 in 1 million and 1 in 200,000 T cells, with each clonotype covered 10x on average. The immunoSEQ hsTCRB Kit was used to generate the TCR beta libraries. Turning to the authors' computational methods: ImmunoSEQ Data Assistant and ImmunoSEQ Analyzer were used for data analysis, and V, D and J genes were assigned according to IMGT definitions. Clonality, which ranges from 0 to 1, was calculated by subtracting the normalized Shannon entropy of productive rearrangement frequencies from one. Public clonotype analysis was restricted to overrepresented clonotypes comprising at least 0.05% of each patient's repertoire. Repertoires from around 13 age-matched healthy donors in immuneACCESS were used as clonality controls. TCRdb took over this immuneACCESS table, retaining in-frame rearrangements with V and J assigned. Such tables are incomplete; in checked studies, under half of the missing clones stem from an unresolved V gene, and the remainder is unexplained. V, J and clone size derive from that table, while D and trimming were established from the DNA sequence. This sample lists roughly 200,000 clones; about 72% were detected once. The ten largest account for around an eighth of the sample.

Ends trimmed: V by 0 bases, J by 3 bases; bases unmatched to a gene: 4. CDR1 and CDR2 (SGHVS, FNYEAQ) derive from the germline V gene. The CDR3 runs 16 amino acids, cysteine and phenylalanine included. The sequence is cut down to CDR3 DNA, 48 bases in frame from base 1. The time point label, as the study defines it: less than 30 months on ibrutinib. For TCR beta library preparation, roughly 2 micrograms of genomic DNA were isolated from cryopreserved PBMCs. Longitudinal blood samples from CLL patients on ibrutinib monotherapy were analyzed using high-throughput TCR beta sequencing. Patients were enrolled in a phase 2 open-label single-center ibrutinib monotherapy trial. This record belongs to a study of cytotoxic CD8 clonotypes in ibrutinib-treated CLL (dated by TCRdb to the early 2020s). As for the study more broadly: The cohort was composed of under 12 relapsed/refractory and around 14 treatment-naive patients; IGHV unmutated status was identified in some 17 patients. Partial responses were observed in 24 patients and complete responses in 2; after a median follow-up of around 64 months, remission was maintained in 14 patients and progression was observed in approximately 12. Samples at response were collected after a median of about twelve months of treatment, with a range of roughly 6 to 40 months. On average, each sample yielded around 250,000 productive templates and around 100,000 productive rearrangements. Longitudinal samples were obtainable from 26 of the 86 participants in the trial. Cryopreserved peripheral blood mononuclear cells were collected at three points: before therapy, at response, and at either sustained remission or disease progression. All remission and progressive disease samples were collected while patients were still receiving ibrutinib. What the study reported, not specific to this receptor: Baseline clonality exceeded that of age-matched healthy donors and correlated strongly with circulating CD8+ T-cell counts. Lymph node repertoires were not examined, and the timing of sampling was not matched between patients in sustained remission and those whose disease progressed. At ibrutinib response clonality went up, during sustained remission it held steady, and at progression it dropped back toward baseline. Public clonotypes were rare and either shrank or stayed stable during treatment, and the rise in clonality at ibrutinib response reflected expansion of private clonotypes.

This sample comprised PBMCs, obtained after 24 months of ibrutinib treatment. The sequence came from a human donor with chronic lymphocytic leukemia. The chain is made from TRBV7-6 and TRBJ2-3; 9 junctional bases match TRBD2. The sequenced DNA is TGTGCCAGCAGCTTAGCTAGCGGGAGTGGTACAGATACGCAGTATTTT. Its protein reads: CASSLASGSGTDTQYF.